This is a list of T cell receptor beta chains from one sample in a study of CXCR3-negative and CXCR3-positive naive CD8 T cells. TCRdb re-called the 5' RACE reads and catalogs CDR3 proteins one per entry, DNA excluded. Its table lists 45,000 to 65,000 distinct CDR3 sequences. The specimen was naive CXCR3- CD8+ T cells from blood. The receptors here all came from a human donor in good health. Some clones in this sample may be carry-over from other donors' samples. Both conserved end residues are part of each CDR3. The size entry is marked missing in some rows and otherwise reads once, few, many or a size class.

size,V,J,CDR3
NA,TRBV28,TRBJ1-3,CATAAEGAGNTIYF
NA,TRBV28,TRBJ1-4,CALGQGNEKLFF
NA,TRBV20-1,TRBJ2-1,CSATGTARVDEQFF
NA,TRBV28,TRBJ2-7,CASSWAGGEQYF
NA,TRBV5-1,TRBJ2-1,CASSLGSNGQFF
NA,TRBV7-8,TRBJ1-5,CASSLGENQPQHF
NA,TRBV20-1,TRBJ2-7,CSATVPGPYEQYF
NA,TRBV7-9,TRBJ2-1,CASSARWDEQFF
NA,TRBV20-1,TRBJ2-3,CSADGTSGLTDTQYF
medium-sized,TRBV5-1,TRBJ2-5,CASSQLNVRETQYF
NA,TRBV7-8,TRBJ2-7,CASSLVLAGGQWGEQYF
NA,TRBV6-2/TRBV6-3,TRBJ1-6,CASSDDRDRSPLHF
NA,TRBV29-1,TRBJ1-2,CSARTADGYTF
NA,TRBV14,TRBJ2-7,CASSQGPGGGHEQYF
NA,TRBV5-8,TRBJ2-7,CASSFYSSYEQYF
NA,TRBV7-9,TRBJ2-5,CASSLVEEETQYF
NA,TRBV12-3/TRBV12-4,TRBJ2-1,CASSPTGGAYNEQFF
NA,TRBV20-1,TRBJ2-7,CSARDKSGGYEQYF
NA,TRBV28,TRBJ2-3,CASTPVGTDTQYF
NA,TRBV30,TRBJ2-7,CAWMARDRGLYEQYF
NA,TRBV28,TRBJ1-5,CASRTTGTLGGNQPQHF
NA,TRBV29-1,TRBJ2-2,CSVEGPQGAETGELFF
NA,TRBV6-5,TRBJ2-3,CASSLTPTDTQYF
NA,TRBV6-1,TRBJ1-5,CASSEIRSQPQHF
NA,TRBV7-9,TRBJ2-2,CASSAVWTNTGELFF